What follows are 12 T cell receptor beta chains derived from one specimen sequenced in a study of lymphopenia after photon versus proton radiotherapy. TCRdb's copy holds only in-frame clones and misses some; the assay was immunoSEQ multiplex PCR. The sample carries about 160,000 clones, 75% to 90% recorded once. Sequencing used peripheral blood, obtained from a patient treated with photon-based radiotherapy. Receptors were obtained from a man in his fifties with gastric cancer.

The chain couples TRBV10-3 to TRBJ2-7, with D possibly being TRBD2 (5 bases). V shed 5 bases and J shed 2 bases, with 10 bases lying between them. Germline V lookup: CDR1 ENHRY, CDR2 SYGVKD. There are 13 residues in the CDR3. Here the CDR3 DNA reads TGTGCCATCAGTAATAGCGATCCCTACGAGCAGTACTTC. It encodes CAISNSDPYEQYF.

The V call is TRBV6-1, the J call TRBJ2-5; D might be TRBD1 or TRBD2, each matching 5 bases. Germline CDR1 and CDR2: MNHNS and SASEGT. The V and J ends lost 2 bases and 6 bases respectively, with 19 bases between them. The CDR3 is made up of 16 amino acids. The CDR3 protein is CASSEWGGGVEQTQYF. DNA of the CDR3: TGTGCCAGCAGTGAATGGGGTGGGGGAGTGGAGCAGACCCAGTACTTC.

The chain carries TRBV7-9 and TRBJ2-1; 9 bases fit TRBD2. The V segment lost 3 bases and the J segment 10 bases; nucleotides outside the gene matches: 10. CDR1 is SEHNR and CDR2 is FQNEAQ in the germline V gene (reference sequence). The CDR3 sequence is 15 residues long. The chain's CDR3 is CASSLNSGRNVEQFF. CDR3 nucleotides: TGTGCCAGCAGCTTGAATAGCGGGAGAAATGTCGAGCAGTTCTTC.

As to this clone: Additional DNA sequences in this sample encode the identical CDR3. This chain connects TRBV18 to TRBJ1-1; TRBD1 aligns across 7 bases. The CDR3 has 15 residues. The V and J ends lost 3 bases and 3 bases, in that order; junction bases with no gene match: 7. Germline V CDR1 and CDR2: KGHSH, LQKENI. Written as DNA, the CDR3 is TGTGCCAGCTCACCCCCGTCAGGGGGTCACACTGAAGCTTTCTTT. Its protein product is CASSPPSGGHTEAFF.

This clone appeared once. The rearrangement joins TRBV19 to TRBJ1-1; D possibly corresponds to TRBD1 (5 bases). Deletions cut 5 bases from V and 4 bases from J, with 17 bases between. This CDR3 region has 15 residues. Germline V lookup: CDR1 LNHDA, CDR2 SQIVND (reference sequence). CDR3 coding DNA: TGTGCCAGTAGTCCGCGGACATACTTTAGCACTGAAGCTTTCTTT. Translation: CASSPRTYFSTEAFF.

V is TRBV7-9 and J is TRBJ1-5; the D is unclear. Germline V gene sequence: CDR1 SEHNR, CDR2 FQNEAQ (reference sequence). This CDR3 is built from 14 residues. V dropped 3 bases and J dropped 3 bases, with 9 bases sitting between them. CDR3 region: CASSFEGINQPQHF. CDR3 nucleotide sequence: TGTGCCAGCAGCTTTGAAGGGATCAATCAGCCCCAGCATTTT. The full variable domain, with the rest looked up from reference TRBV7-9 and TRBJ1-5, is DTGVSQNPRHKITKRGQNVTFRCDPISEHNRLYWYRQTLGQGPEFLTYFQNEAQLEKSRLLSDRFSAERPKGSFSTLEIQRTEQGDSAMYLCASSFEGINQPQHFGDGTRLSIL.

The gene calls are TRBV30 and TRBJ1-5, with TRBD1 identical over 10 bases. This CDR3 has 14 amino acids. The V segment lost 2 bases and the J segment 6 bases; nucleotides outside the gene matches: 4. Germline V gene lookup returns CDR1 GTSNPN and CDR2 SVGIG (reference sequence). The CDR3 here is CAWSPGTGAQPQHF. CDR3 in DNA: TGTGCCTGGAGTCCCGGGACAGGGGCTCAGCCCCAGCATTTT.

Here the CDR3 reads CASWTPVLSYEQYF. The CDR3 DNA sequence: TGTGCCAGCTGGACACCCGTCCTCTCCTACGAGCAGTACTTC. The chain is built from TRBV6-5 and TRBJ2-7; a weak D match, TRBD1 (5 bases). Per germline, CDR1 MNHEY and CDR2 SVGAGI. This CDR3 contains 14 residues. The ends were cut back, 8 bases at V and 0 bases at J, with 14 bases in the middle.

This clone was seen a single time. The chain couples TRBV18 to TRBJ1-1, with TRBD1 identical over 8 bases. Germline CDR1 reads KGHSH; CDR2 reads LQKENI. After removal of 2 bases from V and 5 bases from J, the junction contained 4 bases not matched to a gene. The CDR3 is 14 residues long. CDR3 in amino acids: CASSPGQGSTEAFF. Written as DNA, the CDR3 is TGTGCCAGCTCACCAGGACAGGGTTCGACTGAAGCTTTCTTT.

This clone showed up just a few times. The genes are TRBV30 and TRBJ1-5, with D maybe TRBD1 (5 bases). The CDR3 has 12 amino acids. V lost 8 bases, J lost 3 bases, and 11 bases lay in between. The germline V gene encodes CDR1 GTSNPN and CDR2 SVGIG (reference sequence). The CDR3 DNA reads TGTGCCCCCCCAGGGTACAATCAGCCCCAGCATTTT. Translating gives CAPPGYNQPQHF.

This rearrangement joins TRBV5-4 to TRBJ2-2, with D maybe TRBD2 (6 bases). Germline values: CDR1 SGHNT, CDR2 YYREEE (reference sequence). The CDR3 extends over 16 amino acids. V was clipped by 3 bases and J by 5 bases, with 17 bases between them. This CDR3 reads CASSWGGGSGTGELFF. The CDR3 DNA follows: TGTGCCAGCAGCTGGGGAGGAGGGAGTGGGACCGGGGAGCTGTTTTTT.

The chain couples TRBV29-1 to TRBJ1-4; D may be TRBD1 (5 bases). The CDR3 extends over 13 amino acids. V was cut by 0 bases and J by 6 bases, with 8 bases left in between. CDR1 and CDR2 (germline): SQVTM, ANQGSEA. The CDR3 protein is CSVEEGGDEKLFF. The CDR3 DNA is TGCAGCGTTGAAGAGGGGGGAGATGAAAAACTGTTTTTT. Supplemented by reference TRBV29-1 and TRBJ1-4, the full variable domain reads SAVISQKPSRDICQRGTSLTIQCQVDSQVTMMFWYRQQPGQSLTLIATANQGSEATYESGFVIDKFPISRPNLTFSTLTVSNMSPEDSSIYLCSVEEGGDEKLFFGSGTQLSVL.